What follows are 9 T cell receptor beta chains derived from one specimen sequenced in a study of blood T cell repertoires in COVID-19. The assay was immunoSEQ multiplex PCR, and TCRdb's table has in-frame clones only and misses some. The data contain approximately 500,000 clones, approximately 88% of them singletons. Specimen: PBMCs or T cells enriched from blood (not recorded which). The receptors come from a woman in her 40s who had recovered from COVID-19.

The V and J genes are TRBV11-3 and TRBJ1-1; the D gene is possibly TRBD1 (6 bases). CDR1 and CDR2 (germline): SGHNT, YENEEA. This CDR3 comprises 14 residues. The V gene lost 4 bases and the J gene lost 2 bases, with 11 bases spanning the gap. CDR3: CASSSHRANTEAFF. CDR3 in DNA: TGTGCCAGCAGCTCGCACAGGGCTAACACTGAAGCTTTCTTT. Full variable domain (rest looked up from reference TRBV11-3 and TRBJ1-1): EAGVVQSPRYKIIEKKQPVAFWCNPISGHNTLYWYLQNLGQGPELLIRYENEEAVDDSQLPKDRFSAERLKGVDSTLKIQPAELGDSAVYLCASSSHRANTEAFFGQGTRLTVV.

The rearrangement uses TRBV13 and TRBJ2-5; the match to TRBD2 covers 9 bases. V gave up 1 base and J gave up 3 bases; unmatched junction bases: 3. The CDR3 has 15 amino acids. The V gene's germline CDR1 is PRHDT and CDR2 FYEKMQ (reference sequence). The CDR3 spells CASSLVAGAEETQYF. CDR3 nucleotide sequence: TGTGCCAGCAGCTTAGTAGCGGGAGCGGAAGAGACCCAGTACTTC. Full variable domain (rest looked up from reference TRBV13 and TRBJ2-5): AAGVIQSPRHLIKEKRETATLKCYPIPRHDTVYWYQQGPGQDPQFLISFYEKMQSDKGSIPDRFSAQQFSDYHSELNMSSLELGDSALYFCASSLVAGAEETQYFGPGTRLLVL.

CDR3 region: CASRRTGNRETQYF. The CDR3 region has the DNA TGTGCCAGCAGGAGGACGGGAAATAGGGAGACCCAGTACTTC. The chain employs TRBV27 and TRBJ2-5, with TRBD2 as a possible D gene (5 bases). Germline CDR1 reads MNHEY; CDR2 reads SMNVEV (reference sequence). V was cut by 6 bases and J by 5 bases, with 16 bases left in between. The CDR3 runs to 14 residues.

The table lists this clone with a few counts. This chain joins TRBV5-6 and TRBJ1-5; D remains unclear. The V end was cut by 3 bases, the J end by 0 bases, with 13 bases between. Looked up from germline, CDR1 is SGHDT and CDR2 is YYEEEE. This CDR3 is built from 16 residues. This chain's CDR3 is CASSSYSSYSNQPQHF. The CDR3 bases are TGTGCCAGCAGCTCATACAGTAGTTATAGCAATCAGCCCCAGCATTTT.

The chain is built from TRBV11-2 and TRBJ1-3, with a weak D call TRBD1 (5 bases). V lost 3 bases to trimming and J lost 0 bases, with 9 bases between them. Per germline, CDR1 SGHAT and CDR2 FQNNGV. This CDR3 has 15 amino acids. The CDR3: CASSLTVISGNTIYF. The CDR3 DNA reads TGTGCCAGCAGCTTGACAGTGATCTCTGGAAACACCATATATTTT.

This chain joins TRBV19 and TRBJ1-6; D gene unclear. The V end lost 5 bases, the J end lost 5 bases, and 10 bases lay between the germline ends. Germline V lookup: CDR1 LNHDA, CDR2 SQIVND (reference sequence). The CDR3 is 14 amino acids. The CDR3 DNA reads TGTGCCAGTAGTTTCGCCGGGGATAATTCACCCCTCCACTTT. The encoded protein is CASSFAGDNSPLHF.

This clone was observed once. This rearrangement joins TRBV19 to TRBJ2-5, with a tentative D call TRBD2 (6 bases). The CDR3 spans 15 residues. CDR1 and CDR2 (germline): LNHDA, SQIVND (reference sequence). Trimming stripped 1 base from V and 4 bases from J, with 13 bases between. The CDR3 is CASSIGAIGGETQYF. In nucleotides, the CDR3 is TGTGCCAGTAGTATAGGAGCTATCGGGGGAGAGACCCAGTACTTC.

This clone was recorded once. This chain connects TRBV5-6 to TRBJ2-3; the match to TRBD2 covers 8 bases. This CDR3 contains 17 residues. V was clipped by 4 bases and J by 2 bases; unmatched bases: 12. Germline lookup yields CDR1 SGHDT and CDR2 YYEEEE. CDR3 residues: CASSRLSIAGHTDTQYF. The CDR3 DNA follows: TGTGCCAGCAGCCGATTGAGTATAGCGGGACACACAGATACGCAGTATTTT.

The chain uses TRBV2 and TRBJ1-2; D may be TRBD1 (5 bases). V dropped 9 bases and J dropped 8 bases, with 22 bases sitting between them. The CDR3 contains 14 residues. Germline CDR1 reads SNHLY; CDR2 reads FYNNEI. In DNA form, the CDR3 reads TGTGCCAGTCTTTTTGACGGACACACCTCGGGCTACACCTTC. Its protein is CASLFDGHTSGYTF.